The clone carrying this T cell receptor (beta chain) came up once. Its antigen is not identified. V was shortened by 4 bases and J by 1 base, with 13 bases between the two germline ends. The CDR3 spans 15 residues. Germline V gene lookup returns CDR1 WNHNN and CDR2 SYGVQD (reference sequence). The source of the sample is a study of graft-versus-host responses after intestinal transplantation. About the research overall: In this cohort, recipients had multivisceral, liver-intestinal, or isolated intestinal transplants. All recipients were given anti-thymocyte globulin induction, and tacrolimus and steroids were then administered for three to four years. Notes on the study in general: The marrow of recipients harbored GvH clones, and ileum or blood showed some of them first.

The protocol was immunoSEQ multiplex PCR, while the TCRdb copy is restricted to in-frame clones and leaves out a portion. The sample lists around 110,000 clones; about nine tenths were seen once. The receptor's source is a human donor who received an intestinal transplant. The genes are TRBV10-1 and TRBJ1-1; perhaps TRBD1 as D (5 bases). This specimen consisted of unstimulated CD4+ T cells sorted from spleen or lymph node cells, obtained before intestinal transplant. CDR3 DNA sequence: TGCGCCAGCAGTGTAGGACAAACAGGGAACACTGAAGCTTTCTTT. This encodes CASSVGQTGNTEAFF.